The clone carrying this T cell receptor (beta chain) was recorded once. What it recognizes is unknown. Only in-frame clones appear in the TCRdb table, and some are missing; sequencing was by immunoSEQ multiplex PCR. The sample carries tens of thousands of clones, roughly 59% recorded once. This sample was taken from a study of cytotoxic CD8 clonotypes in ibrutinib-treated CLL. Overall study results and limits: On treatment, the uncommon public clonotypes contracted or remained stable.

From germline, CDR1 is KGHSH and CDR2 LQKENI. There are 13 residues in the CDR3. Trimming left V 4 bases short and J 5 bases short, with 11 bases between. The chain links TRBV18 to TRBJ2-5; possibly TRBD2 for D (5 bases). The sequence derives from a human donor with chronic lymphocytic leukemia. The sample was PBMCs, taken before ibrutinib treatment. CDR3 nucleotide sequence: TGTGCCAGCTCACGGGAGTGGCTGGAGACCCAGTACTTC. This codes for CASSREWLETQYF. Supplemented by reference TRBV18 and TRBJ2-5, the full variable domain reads NAGVMQNPRHLVRRRGQEARLRCSPMKGHSHVYWYRQLPEEGLKFMVYLQKENIIDESGMPKERFSAEFPKEGPSILRIQQVVRGDSAAYFCASSREWLETQYFGPGTRLLVL.